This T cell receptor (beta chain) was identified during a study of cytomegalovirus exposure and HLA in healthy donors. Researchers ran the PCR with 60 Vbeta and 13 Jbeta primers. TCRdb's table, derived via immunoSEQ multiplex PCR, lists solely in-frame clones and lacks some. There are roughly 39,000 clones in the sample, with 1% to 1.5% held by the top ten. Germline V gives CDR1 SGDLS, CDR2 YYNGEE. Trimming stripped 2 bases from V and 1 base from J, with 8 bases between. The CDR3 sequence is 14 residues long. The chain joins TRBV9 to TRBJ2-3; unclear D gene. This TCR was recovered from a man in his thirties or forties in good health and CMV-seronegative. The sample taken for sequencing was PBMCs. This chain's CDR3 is CASSVSRGTDTQYF. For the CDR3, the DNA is TGTGCCAGCAGCGTGAGCCGGGGCACAGATACGCAGTATTTT. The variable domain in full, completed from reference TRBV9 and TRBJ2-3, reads DSGVTQTPKHLITATGQRVTLRCSPRSGDLSVYWYQQSLDQGLQFLIQYYNGEERAKGNILERFSAQQFPDLHSELNLSSLELGDSALYFCASSVSRGTDTQYFGPGTRLTVL.